This T cell receptor beta chain emerged from a study of T cell repertoires in cytomegalovirus infection. Study information: HLA-C-restricted CMV epitopes, recently identified, and well-studied HLA-B-restricted ones were used by the study.

Worth noting for this clonotype: Its antigen is currently unknown.

TCRdb fed the reads into MiXCR, producing one record per CDR3 protein. The repertoire holds some 220,000 distinct CDR3 sequences, with about 38% as singletons. This CDR3 contains 14 residues. Trimming stripped 0 bases from V and 6 bases from J, with 10 bases between. CDR1 is LNHNV, CDR2 YYDKDF, per germline (reference sequence). This TCR was sampled from a human donor in good health (CMV status not recorded). Some clones in this sample may be carry-over from other donors' samples. The material sequenced was CD8+ T cells from cultured PBMCs, taken from culture after CMV antigen stimulation. V gene TRBV15 combines with J gene TRBJ2-3; D is ambiguous. The CDR3 nucleotides are TGTGCCACCAGCAGAGAACTCGCGGCGGATACGCAGTATTTT. This translates into CATSRELAADTQYF.